A selection of T cell receptor beta chains follows, all from one sample in a study of blood T cells in healthy people across ages. TCRdb redid the calling of the 5' RACE reads with MiXCR, one entry per CDR3 protein. This sample has roughly 700,000 distinct CDR3 sequences, with more than 40% found just once. The source material was blood. The origin of the receptors is a woman aged 60 to 75 in good health. The CDR3 runs from the conserved cysteine through the conserved F or W. The D gene is left open where the match is weak. Only some rows state a clone size, as once, few, many or a class for expanded clones.

TRBJ1-5 | TRBV7-2 | - | - | CASSSRPTAYSNQPQHF | TGTGCCAGCAGCTCTCGCCCGACGGCGTATAGCAATCAGCCCCAGCATTTT
TRBJ2-7 | TRBV5-1 | many | TRBD2 | CASSPGGKVYEQYF | TGCGCCAGCAGCCCGGGGGGGAAGGTCTACGAGCAGTACTTC
TRBJ1-2 | TRBV27 | - | - | CASSLLEGSYGYTF | TGTGCCAGCAGTTTACTGGAGGGGAGCTATGGCTACACCTTC
TRBJ2-3 | TRBV12-3/TRBV12-4 | few | TRBD2 | CASSLAPPLAGVGDTQYF | TGTGCCAGCAGTTTGGCCCCCCCCTTAGCGGGAGTTGGAGATACGCAGTATTTT
TRBJ2-2 | TRBV29-1 | - | TRBD2 | CSVESLAGGPNGELFF | TGCAGCGTTGAATCTCTAGCGGGAGGGCCTAACGGGGAGCTGTTTTTT
TRBJ2-7 | TRBV28 | - | TRBD1 | CASRGQATYEQYF | TGTGCCAGCCGGGGACAGGCAACCTACGAGCAGTACTTC
TRBJ1-2 | TRBV12-3/TRBV12-4 | few | TRBD1 | CASSFLGGGYTF | TGTGCCAGCAGTTTCCTAGGGGGCGGCTACACCTTC
TRBJ2-1 | TRBV5-1 | few | - | CASSRTGINEQFF | TGCGCCAGCAGCCGTACAGGGATCAATGAGCAGTTCTTC
TRBJ2-5 | TRBV11-3 | - | - | CASSLEPRAGTQYF | TGTGCCAGCAGCTTAGAGCCCCGGGCGGGGACCCAGTACTTC
TRBJ2-7 | TRBV2 | few | TRBD2 | CATLLAAFSYEQYF | TGTGCCACGTTACTAGCGGCGTTCTCCTACGAGCAGTACTTC
TRBJ2-7 | TRBV20-1 | - | - | CSARSTQGRPFGYGQYF | TGCAGTGCTAGATCCACACAGGGTAGACCGTTCGGTTATGGGCAGTACTTC
TRBJ1-2 | TRBV29-1 | few | - | CSVRTPIGSRGYTF | TGCAGCGTTCGCACCCCTATCGGGTCGAGGGGCTACACCTTC
TRBJ2-1 | TRBV19 | - | - | CASSIGGGTEQFF | TGTGCCAGTAGTATCGGGGGCGGGACCGAGCAGTTCTTC
TRBJ2-1 | TRBV29-1 | once | - | CSVVATLLEAKQFF | TGCAGCGTTGTAGCGACCCTTCTGGAAGCGAAGCAGTTCTTC
TRBJ1-1 | TRBV18 | - | - | CASSPRVTGEAFF | TGTGCCAGCTCACCGCGGGTGACGGGTGAAGCTTTCTTT
TRBJ2-5 | TRBV7-3 | many | - | CASSPGSGETQYF | TGTGCCAGCAGCCCCGGGAGTGGAGAGACCCAGTACTTC
TRBJ2-7 | TRBV7-2 | many | - | CASSPLEIMGEQYF | TGTGCCAGCAGCCCACTAGAAATCATGGGCGAGCAGTACTTC
TRBJ2-7 | TRBV10-3 | - | TRBD2 | CAISDRLAGEFDEQYF | TGTGCCATCAGTGACAGACTAGCGGGAGAATTCGATGAGCAGTACTTC
TRBJ2-7 | TRBV29-1 | few | TRBD2 | CSVRTSGRKVYEQYF | TGCAGCGTCCGGACTAGCGGGAGAAAGGTTTACGAGCAGTACTTC
TRBJ2-7 | TRBV25-1 | few | - | CASTRDRSYEQYF | TGTGCCAGCACCCGGGACCGGAGCTACGAGCAGTACTTC
TRBJ2-1 | TRBV6-5 | - | TRBD2 | CASSTTLADSYNEQFF | TGTGCCAGCAGTACGACACTAGCGGACTCCTACAATGAGCAGTTCTTC
TRBJ2-2 | TRBV6-2/TRBV6-3 | - | - | CASRRAGATGELFF | TGTGCCAGCAGGAGGGCAGGGGCCACCGGGGAGCTGTTTTTT
TRBJ1-2 | TRBV6-1 | - | - | CASSEKPANGGYGYTF | TGTGCCAGCAGTGAAAAACCCGCCAACGGGGGCTATGGCTACACCTTC
TRBJ2-5 | TRBV29-1 | - | - | CSELVRETQYF | TGCAGTGAACTGGTACGAGAGACCCAGTACTTC
TRBJ1-1 | TRBV6-6 | - | TRBD1 | CASRVRGANTEAFF | TGTGCCAGCAGAGTCAGGGGGGCGAACACTGAGGCTTTCTTT
TRBJ1-4 | TRBV7-9 | - | - | CANSLGGNEKLFF | TGTGCCAACAGCTTAGGCGGGAATGAAAAACTGTTTTTT
TRBJ2-6 | TRBV27 | - | TRBD2 | CASSLLGGRVLTF | TGTGCCAGCAGTTTACTGGGGGGGAGGGTCCTGACTTTC
TRBJ2-1 | TRBV20-1 | - | - | CSARDRNEQFF | TGCAGTGCTAGAGATCGGAATGAGCAGTTCTTC
TRBJ2-4 | TRBV7-2 | few | TRBD1 | CASSLGQGQGYERYF | TGTGCCAGCAGCTTAGGACAGGGTCAAGGGTACGAGCGGTACTTC
TRBJ2-7 | TRBV7-9 | - | TRBD1 | CASSPLVTGQGINEQYF | TGTGCCAGCAGCCCCCTCGTTACGGGACAGGGGATCAACGAGCAGTACTTC
TRBJ2-4 | TRBV29-1 | few | - | CSVARQKNIQYF | TGCAGCGTAGCTAGACAAAAAAACATTCAGTACTTC
TRBJ2-3 | TRBV11-2 | - | TRBD2 | CASSLGEGTQYF | TGTGCCAGCAGCTTAGGGGAGGGTACGCAGTATTTT
TRBJ2-1 | TRBV20-1 | - | TRBD2 | CSARDRAGAVDEQFF | TGCAGTGCTAGAGATAGGGCGGGAGCGGTAGATGAGCAGTTCTTC
TRBJ2-4 | TRBV14 | - | - | CASSQGGLWDIQYF | TGTGCCAGCAGCCAGGGGGGGCTTTGGGACATTCAGTACTTC
TRBJ2-7 | TRBV7-2 | few | TRBD2 | CASSFSLAVRSSYEQYF | TGTGCCAGCAGCTTCTCACTAGCGGTCCGAAGCTCCTACGAGCAGTACTTC
TRBJ2-3 | TRBV29-1 | few | TRBD1 | CSVLGQGTDTQYF | TGCAGCGTTCTGGGACAGGGCACAGATACGCAGTATTTT
TRBJ2-1 | TRBV27 | - | - | CASSLADSHNEQFF | TGTGCCAGCAGTTTAGCGGACTCCCACAATGAGCAGTTCTTC
TRBJ1-3 | TRBV10-3 | - | TRBD1 | CAISLGQLSGNTTYF | TGTGCCATCTCTTTGGGACAGCTCTCTGGAAACACCACATATTTT
TRBJ1-2 | TRBV5-1 | - | - | CASSSQGDYGHTF | TGCGCCAGCAGCTCTCAGGGAGACTATGGCCACACCTTC
TRBJ2-5 | TRBV7-2 | few | TRBD2 | CASSLWASGTGGKLQETQYF | TGTGCCAGCAGCTTATGGGCTAGCGGGACCGGGGGGAAATTACAAGAGACCCAGTACTTC
TRBJ2-1 | TRBV6-5 | - | - | CASSSGQHEQFF | TGTGCCAGCAGTTCAGGGCAGCATGAGCAGTTCTTC
TRBJ2-1 | TRBV7-3 | - | - | CASSSIYNSEQFF | TGTGCCAGCAGTTCTATCTATAATAGTGAGCAGTTCTTC
TRBJ2-1 | TRBV20-1 | few | TRBD2 | CSARGRAGLGGNEQFF | TGCAGTGCCCGAGGGAGGGCGGGACTAGGGGGTAATGAGCAGTTCTTC
TRBJ2-1 | TRBV21-1 | few | - | CASSKVVSSGSDEQFF | TGTGCCAGCAGCAAAGTGGTGTCTAGCGGGAGTGATGAGCAGTTCTTC
TRBJ2-7 | TRBV15 | - | TRBD2 | CATSRDGGESQYF | TGTGCCACCAGCAGAGATGGGGGGGAGTCCCAGTACTTC
TRBJ2-3 | TRBV20-1 | few | - | CSARPRQGSTDTQYF | TGCAGTGCCAGGCCCCGGCAGGGAAGCACAGATACGCAGTATTTT